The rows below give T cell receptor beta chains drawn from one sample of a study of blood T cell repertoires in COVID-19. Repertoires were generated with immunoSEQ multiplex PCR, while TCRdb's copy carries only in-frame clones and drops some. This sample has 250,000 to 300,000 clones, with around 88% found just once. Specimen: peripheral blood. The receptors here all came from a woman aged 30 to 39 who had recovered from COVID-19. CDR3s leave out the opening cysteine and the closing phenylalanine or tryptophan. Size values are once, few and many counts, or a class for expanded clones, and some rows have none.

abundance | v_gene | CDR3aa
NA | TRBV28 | ASSHHYGTGGNQPQH
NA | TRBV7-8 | ASSSDMDYGYT
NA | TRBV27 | ASRPAGGNQPQH
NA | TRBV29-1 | SVRTAIIYEQY
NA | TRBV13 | ASSLRQFQETQY
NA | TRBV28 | ASGRTGRYEQY
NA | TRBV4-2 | ASSPRTATGNTIY
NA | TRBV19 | ASSSPWRGLSEAF
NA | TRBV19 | ASTQGTGDRNTIY
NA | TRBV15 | ATSNHNEKLF
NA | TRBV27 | ASSGGFEQY
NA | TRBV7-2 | ASSDRGGVTLSYGYT
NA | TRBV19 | ASSPDRGTDTQY
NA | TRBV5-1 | ASSKDRQQPNSPLH
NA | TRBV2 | ASSDPGRNTGELF
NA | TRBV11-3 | ASSLGRGSNEQF
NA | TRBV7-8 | ASSFNGVNYEQY
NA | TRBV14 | ASSLQGTSPLH
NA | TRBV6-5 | ASSYSRGSYEKLF
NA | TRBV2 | ASSEAQGSGQPQH
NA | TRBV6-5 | ASSPGWTGAYEQY
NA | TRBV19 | ASSVNRETQY
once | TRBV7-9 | ASSLRSEGVPEAF
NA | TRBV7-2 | ASSSGQGTRGDTEAF
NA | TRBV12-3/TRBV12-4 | ASSLGQNQPQH
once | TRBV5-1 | ASSQGGGNSPLH
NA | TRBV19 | ASSITGTGKRPQH
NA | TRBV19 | ASSMVAQGAGQPQH
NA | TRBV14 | ASSPLGQGNYGYT
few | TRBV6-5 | ASSYISGGRNTEAF
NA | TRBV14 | ASSPRWGTSRTDTQY
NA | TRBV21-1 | ASSKTTAQDSYEQY
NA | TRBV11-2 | ASSLDRAAGVTEAF
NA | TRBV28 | ASSSGLNTDTQY
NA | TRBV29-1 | SVEQGLLPQKAF